This record looks at one T cell receptor beta chain sequence and its context. This clonotype was detected ten times or more. There is no known antigen for this receptor. Base qualities are missing; no much larger clone stands one base away. The sample comes from a study of T cells in Graves' hyperthyroidism and ophthalmopathy (dated by TCRdb to the late 2010s). Study-level background: Peripheral blood samples were taken at the time of initial diagnosis, prior to any treatment. A discovery cohort of roughly 96 patients, about 40 with Graves' ophthalmopathy and 57 with stable Graves' hyperthyroidism, was used to find distinguishing TCR V-J signatures. Prospective prediction of ophthalmopathy was tested in an independent validation cohort of 18 to 20 hyperthyroidism patients and some 17 patients who later progressed to ophthalmopathy. The 90 to 100 discovery patients were randomly divided into training and test sets at a 7:3 ratio. In addition, the study compared T-cell repertoires in thyroid tissue and in blood from six Graves' hyperthyroidism patients. Once sampling was done, hyperthyroidism patients were given methimazole at a starting dose of 30 mg daily, whereas ophthalmopathy patients were given high-dose intravenous methylprednisolone. The paper describes TCR Vbeta CDR3 sequencing of 120 to 150 peripheral blood samples, made up of roughly 45 ophthalmopathy patients, some 76 hyperthyroidism patients and 17 progressor patients.

Amplification of TCR beta CDR3 regions was carried out from RNA transcripts. The first round of RT-PCR for the TCR CDR3 was performed with the HTBI primer set and the Qiagen OneStep RT-PCR kit. Libraries were constructed in a second round of multiplex PCR, after which size selection and purification were carried out. The libraries were sequenced on an Illumina HiSeq2000 using paired-end 100 bp reads. The study's processing was this. SOAPnuke was used to process the raw data, throwing out any read that contained adapters or uncalled bases, had a mean Phred below 15, or lacked an exact constant-primer or identifier match. High-quality paired reads were merged using COPE v1.2.5, and each unique nucleotide sequence was defined as a clonotype. Clonotypes were aligned to IMGT TRBV, TRBD and TRBJ reference segments using MiTCR v1.1. The analysis included only V-J combinations with a frequency above 0.0001, which together covered roughly 99% of the repertoires. A TCS score was defined as the ratio between F50 (clonal expansion) and ExV (chaos), using BLOSUM62-based TCRdist between CDR3 peptides within each V-J. Welch's t-statistics and random forest reduced around 550 V-J features to some 14, which were used in a naive Bayes classifier (R e1071). Using fastp trimming at Q25 and MiXCR clonotype assembly, TCRdb reanalyzed the public sequencing data and kept in-frame beta chains. Duplicate CDR3 protein sequences are folded into a single record with the most common DNA and genes. Here the V and J calls rest on TCRdb's processing, not on the authors' analysis. The sample table lists about 420,000 distinct CDR3 sequences, more than 15% of them with a count of one. 14% of the sample goes to the ten largest clones.

Measured from the cysteine to the phenylalanine, the CDR3 is 17 residues long. Only CDR3 DNA remains: 51 bases, in frame from the first base. V drops 1 base and J drops 1 base, leaving 14 bases in between. Looking up the germline V gene (reference sequence) yields CDR1 LGHDT and CDR2 YNNKEL. Results the study describes overall, beyond this receptor: In validation, progression to ophthalmopathy was predicted by the model with nearly 71% sensitivity and around 75% specificity, a median of roughly 6 months before onset. Blood samples also contained most of the expanded thyroid clonotypes (frequency above 0.001), which suggests that blood repertoires may reflect thyroid immune responses. Sample size was not statistically predetermined, and investigators were not blinded to group allocation. A 13 V-J signature model separated ophthalmopathy from stable hyperthyroidism, with nearly 90% sensitivity and roughly 81% specificity in cross-validation and 80%/75% in testing.

A patient counted as having stable Graves' hyperthyroidism if no progression to ophthalmopathy occurred over 18 months of follow-up. Hyperthyroidism patients were newly diagnosed, had a disease duration of under 2 months, and were aged 18 to 65 years. The study excluded patients with uncontrolled infections, other autoimmune diseases, pregnancy or lactation. Diagnoses were established on the basis of clinical symptoms, serum thyroxine and TRAb, thyroid ultrasound, and orbital computed tomography. PBMCs were separated from roughly 10 ml of fresh peripheral blood using Ficoll-Paque density gradient centrifugation. Total RNA was extracted using Trizol reagent, and RNA quality was assessed on an Agilent 2100 Bioanalyzer.

The sample was blood. This receptor was obtained from a woman under 30 with Graves' hyperthyroidism. The chain couples TRBV3-1 to TRBJ1-5; no D gene call is confident. The nucleotide sequence is given as TGTGCCAGCAGCCAAGGATTCAGGCCCTCGAGCAATCAGCCCCAGCATTTT. This sequence encodes CASSQGFRPSSNQPQHF.